This TCR beta chain was sequenced for a study of memory CD4+ T cells and cytomegalovirus serostatus. Single viable CD3+CD4+CD8-CD45RO+ cells were sorted as the memory CD4+ T cells. Method: immunoSEQ multiplex PCR; TCRdb's copy keeps in-frame clones and lacks some. The data contain about 57,000 clones, over 75% of them singletons. This CDR3 has 18 residues. Input material: memory CD4+ T cells from blood. The chain combines TRBV12-1 with TRBJ2-7; the table's D gene call, TRBD1, was not cross checked with the DNA. TRBV12-1 constitutes a pseudogene. This receptor was identified in an adult in good health and CMV-seronegative. The CDR3, as DNA: TGTGCCAGCAGCTTTGACGCTCGGGAGAACAGGGGGGTCTACGAGCAGTACTTC. Translating it yields CASSFDARENRGVYEQYF.